This record concerns one T cell receptor (beta chain) sequence. Eight separate reactions for every sample produced the cDNA. The UMIs contained a 6-nucleotide sample barcode. They were added by template switching during cDNA synthesis. TCRalpha and TCRbeta cDNA was put through two nested PCRs of approximately 17 and 9 cycles. After re-calling the 5' RACE reads, TCRdb lists one entry per CDR3 protein, DNA absent. The sample table includes some 83,000 distinct CDR3 sequences. RNA in its total form was extracted from whole blood, and T cells were not sorted. These data belong to a study of monozygotic twins with inflammatory bowel disease. The sequence was obtained from a human donor with ulcerative colitis or Crohn's disease, or a healthy co-twin of an affected twin (not recorded which). Sequencing was performed on blood.

CDR3 loop: CASSSIEIGNNEQFF. This chain links TRBV6-5 with TRBJ2-1. This CDR3 comprises 15 residues. Germline V gives CDR1 MNHEY, CDR2 SVGAGI.